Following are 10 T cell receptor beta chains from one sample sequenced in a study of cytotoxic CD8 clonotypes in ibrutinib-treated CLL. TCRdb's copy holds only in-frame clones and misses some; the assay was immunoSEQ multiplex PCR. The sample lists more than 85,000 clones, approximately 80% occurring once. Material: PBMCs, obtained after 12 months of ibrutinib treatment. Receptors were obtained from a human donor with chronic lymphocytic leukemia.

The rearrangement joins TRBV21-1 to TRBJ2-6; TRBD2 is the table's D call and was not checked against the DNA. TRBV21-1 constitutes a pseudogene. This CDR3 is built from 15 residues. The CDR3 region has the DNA TGTGCCAGCAGCCAACTAGCGGCCGGGGCCAACGTCCTGACTTTC. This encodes CASSQLAAGANVLTF.

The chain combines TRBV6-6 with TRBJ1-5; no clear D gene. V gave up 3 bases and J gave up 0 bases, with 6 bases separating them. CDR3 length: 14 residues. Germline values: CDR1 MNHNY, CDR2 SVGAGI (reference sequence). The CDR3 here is CASSYIGSNQPQHF. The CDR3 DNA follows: TGTGCCAGCAGTTATATCGGTAGCAATCAGCCCCAGCATTTT.

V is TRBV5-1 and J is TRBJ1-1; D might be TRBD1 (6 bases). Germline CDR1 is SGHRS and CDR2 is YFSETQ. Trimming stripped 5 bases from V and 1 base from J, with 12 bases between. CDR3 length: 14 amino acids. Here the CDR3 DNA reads TGCGCCAGCAGACCACAACAGGGGAACACTGAAGCTTTCTTT. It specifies CASRPQQGNTEAFF.

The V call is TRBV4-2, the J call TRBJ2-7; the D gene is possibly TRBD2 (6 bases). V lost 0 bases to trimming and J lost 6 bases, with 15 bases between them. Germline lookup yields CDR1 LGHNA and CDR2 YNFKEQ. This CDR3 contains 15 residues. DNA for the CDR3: TGTGCCAGCAGCCAAGAGTTGGAGGGAGCGCTCGAGCAGTACTTC. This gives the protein CASSQELEGALEQYF.

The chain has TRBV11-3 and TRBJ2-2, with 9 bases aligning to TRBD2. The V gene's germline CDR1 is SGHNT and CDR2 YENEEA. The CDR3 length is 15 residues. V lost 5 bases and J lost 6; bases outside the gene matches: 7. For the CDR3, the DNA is TGTGCCAGCAGCCAAAAGCGGGGGGCCCCCGGGGAGCTGTTTTTT. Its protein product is CASSQKRGAPGELFF.

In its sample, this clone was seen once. In DNA form, the CDR3 reads TGTGCCAGCACCCAGACTAGCGTTGGAGGCACAGATACGCAGTATTTT. It translates to CASTQTSVGGTDTQYF. This sequence joins TRBV9 and TRBJ2-3, with 8 bases that match TRBD2. Germline trimming cut 6 bases from V and 1 base from J; bases unmatched to any gene: 10. The V gene's germline CDR1 is SGDLS and CDR2 YYNGEE. The CDR3 is made up of 16 amino acids.

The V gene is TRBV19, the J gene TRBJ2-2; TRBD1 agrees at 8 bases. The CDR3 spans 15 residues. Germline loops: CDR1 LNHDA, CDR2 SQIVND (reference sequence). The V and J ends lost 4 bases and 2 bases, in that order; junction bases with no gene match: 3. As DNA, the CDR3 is TGTGCCAGTAGTACCGACAGGGGCAACACCGGGGAGCTGTTTTTT. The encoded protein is CASSTDRGNTGELFF.

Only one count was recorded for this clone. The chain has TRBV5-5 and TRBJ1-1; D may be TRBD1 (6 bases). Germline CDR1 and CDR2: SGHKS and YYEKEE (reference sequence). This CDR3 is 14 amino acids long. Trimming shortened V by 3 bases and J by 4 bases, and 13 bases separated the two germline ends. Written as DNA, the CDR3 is TGTGCCAGCAGCTATCAGGGGTCCGGCACTGAAGCTTTCTTT. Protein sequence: CASSYQGSGTEAFF.

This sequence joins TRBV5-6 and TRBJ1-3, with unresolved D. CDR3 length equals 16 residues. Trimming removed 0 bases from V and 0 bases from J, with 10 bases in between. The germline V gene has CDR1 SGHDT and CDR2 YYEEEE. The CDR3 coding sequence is TGTGCCAGCAGCTTGGCCGGACTGAGCTCTGGAAACACCATATATTTT. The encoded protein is CASSLAGLSSGNTIYF.

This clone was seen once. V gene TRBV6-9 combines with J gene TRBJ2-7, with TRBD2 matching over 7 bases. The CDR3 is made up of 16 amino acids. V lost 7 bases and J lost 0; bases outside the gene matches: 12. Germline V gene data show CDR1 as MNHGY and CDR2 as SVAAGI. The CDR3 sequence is CASKAGDLRSSYEQYF. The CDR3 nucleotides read TGTGCCAGCAAGGCGGGGGACCTCAGGAGCTCCTACGAGCAGTACTTC.